These 20 T cell receptor beta chains came from one sample sequenced in a study of blood T cell repertoires in COVID-19 (dated by TCRdb to about 2020). Libraries came from the immunoSEQ multiplex PCR assay. TCRdb's version of the immuneACCESS table is confined to in-frame rearrangements and falls short of the full clone set. An unresolved V gene accounts for under half of the shortfall where checked; the remainder is of unknown origin. The table for this sample lists about 250,000 clones; more than 70% of them were counted only once. Of the sample, 5.5% to 6.5% falls within the top ten clones. Source material: peripheral blood. The origin of the receptors is an elderly woman with COVID-19, enrolled during active disease.

V usage is TRBV3-1 (or the pseudogene TRBV3-2) and J usage is TRBJ2-5, with D possibly TRBD1 on 6 matching bases. This CDR3 is built from 13 residues. Per the germline V gene, CDR1 is LGHDT and CDR2 is YNNKEL (reference sequence). V gave up 1 base and J gave up 5 bases, with 8 bases separating them. CDR3 loop: CASSQAQGETQYF. In DNA, the CDR3 is TGTGCCAGCAGCCAAGCCCAGGGGGAGACCCAGTACTTC.

This clone showed up just once. The CDR3 bases are TGTGCCAGCAGTTCCGGGACAGTGTATAATTCACCCCTCCACTTT. Protein product: CASSSGTVYNSPLHF. This chain connects TRBV7-8 to TRBJ1-6; 7 bases map to TRBD1. The CDR3 has 15 residues. Trimming cost V 6 bases and J 4 bases; bases outside gene matches: 6. The V gene's germline CDR1 is SGHVS and CDR2 FQNEAQ.

This chain uses TRBV28 with TRBJ1-5; TRBD1 agrees at 9 bases. The CDR3 spans 14 residues. J gave up 7 bases and V 3 bases, and 4 bases lay outside the gene matches. Germline CDR1 reads MDHEN; CDR2 reads SYDVKM. CDR3 residues: CASSLGTGRQPQHF. The CDR3 DNA sequence: TGTGCCAGCAGTTTGGGGACAGGGCGGCAGCCCCAGCATTTT.

J is TRBJ2-1 and V is TRBV29-1; weak D call: TRBD2 (5 bases). Trimming took 6 bases from V and 5 from J, leaving 8 bases between them. The CDR3 has 11 amino acids. Germline V gene data show CDR1 as SQVTM and CDR2 as ANQGSEA. The CDR3 protein is CSVSLDNEQFF. In DNA, the CDR3 is TGCAGCGTGTCACTAGACAATGAGCAGTTCTTC.

The sample holds a few counts of this clone. The V and J genes are TRBV18 and TRBJ2-7; 11 bases are a match to TRBD1. The CDR3 has 16 residues. Losses at the gene ends were 0 bases for V and 6 bases for J; bases not matched to a gene: 7. Germline assignment: CDR1 KGHSH and CDR2 LQKENI. The DNA of the CDR3 is TGTGCCAGCTCACCACCTCTCGGACAGGGGGCGGGCGAGCAGTACTTC. The encoded protein is CASSPPLGQGAGEQYF.

This sequence joins TRBV5-1 and TRBJ2-3, with D perhaps TRBD2 (7 bases). CDR1 SGHRS and CDR2 YFSETQ come from the germline V gene. V was cut by 4 bases and J by 4 bases, with 10 bases left in between. There are 13 residues in the CDR3. CDR3 loop: CASSGGAPDTQYF. CDR3 DNA sequence: TGCGCCAGCAGCGGGGGGGCCCCAGATACGCAGTATTTT.

The J gene is TRBJ1-6, the V gene TRBV3-1 (or the pseudogene TRBV3-2); D is possibly TRBD1 (6 bases). Germline V gene data show CDR1 as LGHDT and CDR2 as YNNKEL (reference sequence). This CDR3 contains 15 residues. V lost 1 base and J 10 bases, leaving 14 bases between the germline ends. The DNA of the CDR3 is TGTGCCAGCAGCCAAGTTTTAGGGGGAAAATCACCCCTCCACTTT. Translating it yields CASSQVLGGKSPLHF.

V usage is TRBV7-8 and J usage is TRBJ2-7; weak D call: TRBD1 (6 bases). CDR1 and CDR2 from the germline V gene are SGHVS and FQNEAQ. V was shortened by 9 bases and J by 1 base, with 16 bases between the two germline ends. This CDR3 region has 14 residues. As DNA, the CDR3 is TGTGCCAGGGCGGTTAGGGGGATATCCTACGAGCAGTACGTC. Encoded protein: CARAVRGISYEQYV.

The chain joins TRBV18 to TRBJ1-1; 8 bases agree with TRBD1. The length of the CDR3 is 13 residues. J gave up 8 bases and V 5 bases, and 7 bases lay outside the gene matches. Germline V gene lookup returns CDR1 KGHSH and CDR2 LQKENI. The CDR3 region has the DNA TGTGCCAGCTCAGTACAGGGGGACTCGGAAGCTTTCTTT. It translates to CASSVQGDSEAFF.

V gene TRBV4-1 combines with J gene TRBJ1-3; D gene uncertain. The germline V gene has CDR1 MGHRA and CDR2 YSYEKL. This CDR3 is 16 amino acids long. Trimming took off 0 bases at V and 0 bases at J, with 9 bases between the two ends. The CDR3 nucleotides read TGCGCCAGCAGCCAAGATTACGCCTACTCTGGAAACACCATATATTTT. As protein: CASSQDYAYSGNTIYF.

V gene TRBV2 combines with J gene TRBJ1-5, with D maybe TRBD1 (6 bases). CDR3 length: 14 residues. Trimming removed 3 bases from V and 5 bases from J, with 11 bases in between. The germline V gene encodes CDR1 SNHLY and CDR2 FYNNEI. The CDR3 sequence is CASSETGPHQPQHF. The CDR3 DNA reads TGTGCCAGCAGTGAGACAGGACCACATCAGCCCCAGCATTTT.

The chain employs TRBV3-1 (or the pseudogene TRBV3-2) and TRBJ1-6; perhaps TRBD1 as D (6 bases). From germline, CDR1 is LGHDT and CDR2 YNNKEL (reference sequence). This CDR3 region has 14 residues. The V and J ends lost 5 bases and 7 bases respectively, with 12 bases between them. This CDR3 is CASSEGQQNSPLHF. Written as DNA, the CDR3 is TGTGCCAGCAGCGAAGGACAGCAAAATTCACCCCTCCACTTT.

The gene calls are TRBV27 and TRBJ2-2; D is undetermined. Between the trimmed V and J ends, which lost 5 bases and 3 bases, there was a span of 4 bases. CDR3 length: 12 amino acids. From germline, CDR1 is MNHEY and CDR2 SMNVEV (reference sequence). CDR3 bases: TGTGCCAGCAGTCCTTACACCGGGGAGCTGTTTTTT. It is translated as CASSPYTGELFF.

The rearrangement links TRBV12-3 or TRBV12-4 to TRBJ1-4, with D maybe TRBD1 (6 bases). This CDR3 has 13 residues. Between the trimmed V and J ends, which lost 5 bases and 5 bases, there was a span of 9 bases. The CDR3 nucleotides read TGTGCCAGCAGTCTTGGACAGAATGAAAAACTGTTTTTT. This sequence encodes CASSLGQNEKLFF.

The table lists this clone with a few counts. This rearrangement joins TRBV4-1 to TRBJ1-5; TRBD1 might be the D (5 bases). The CDR3 covers 17 residues. V shed 1 base and J shed 0 bases, with 13 bases lying between them. Germline lookup yields CDR1 MGHRA and CDR2 YSYEKL. The CDR3 bases are TGCGCCAGCAGCCAAGTCCTCCAGGGTTATAGCAATCAGCCCCAGCATTTT. Translated: CASSQVLQGYSNQPQHF.

The genes are TRBV5-6 and TRBJ1-6; 11 bases match TRBD1. Trimming took 1 base from V and 9 from J; bases not matched to a gene: 6. This CDR3 region has 16 residues. Germline CDR1 SGHDT, CDR2 YYEEEE. The CDR3 region is CASSLLGTGGRSPLHF. The CDR3 DNA reads TGTGCCAGCAGCTTGCTCGGGACAGGGGGTCGTTCACCCCTCCACTTT.

For this clone: The sample has other DNA sequences that encode this CDR3 too. The chain recombines TRBV28 with TRBJ1-5, with D possibly TRBD1 on 5 matching bases. V gave up 2 bases and J gave up 2 bases, with 7 bases separating them. The germline V gene encodes CDR1 MDHEN and CDR2 SYDVKM. The CDR3 is 14 amino acids. This chain's CDR3 is CASSLGGGNQPQHF. The CDR3 nucleotides are TGTGCCAGCAGTTTAGGAGGGGGCAATCAGCCCCAGCATTTT.

The gene calls are TRBV7-2 and TRBJ1-2; D remains unclear. The length of the CDR3 is 14 residues. Between the trimmed V and J ends, which lost 3 bases and 5 bases, there was a span of 13 bases. Germline assignment: CDR1 SGHTA and CDR2 FQGNSA. The CDR3, as DNA: TGTGCCAGCAGCTTCGACGGGAGTAGGTATGGCTACACCTTC. Protein product: CASSFDGSRYGYTF.

This chain joins TRBV5-6 and TRBJ1-2; possible D gene TRBD1, 5 bases. V lost 0 bases and J lost 2, with 5 bases in between. Germline CDR1 is SGHDT and CDR2 is YYEEEE. The CDR3 loop spans 13 amino acids. The CDR3 nucleotides read TGTGCCAGCAGCTTGGCAGGGAACTATGGCTACACCTTC. It codes for CASSLAGNYGYTF.

V gene TRBV3-1 (or the pseudogene TRBV3-2) combines with J gene TRBJ1-5; D is uncertain. Germline loops: CDR1 LGHDT, CDR2 YNNKEL (reference sequence). This CDR3 is built from 15 residues. The V end lost 0 bases, the J end lost 4 bases, and 10 bases lay between the germline ends. The DNA of the CDR3 is TGTGCCAGCAGCCAAGATGGGAGGAAAAATCAGCCCCAGCATTTT. Translating it yields CASSQDGRKNQPQHF.